These 9 T cell receptor beta chains share one sample of origin, sequenced in a study of blood T cell repertoires in COVID-19. Measured with immunoSEQ multiplex PCR; TCRdb has only the in-frame clones, and not every one. The data contain about 300,000 clones, about 91% of them singletons. Source material: peripheral blood. The receptors stem from a woman aged 30 to 39 who had recovered from COVID-19.

The chain recombines TRBV10-3 with TRBJ1-5; 10 nucleotides match TRBD1. Trimming took 2 bases from V and 3 from J; bases not matched to a gene: 4. The germline CDR1 and CDR2 sequences are ENHRY and SYGVKD. The CDR3 covers 16 residues. CDR3 bases: TGTGCCATCAGTGAGGGGACAGGGGTAAACAATCAGCCCCAGCATTTT. As protein: CAISEGTGVNNQPQHF.

This clone was counted only a few times. The chain is built from TRBV19 and TRBJ1-6; possibly TRBD1 for D (6 bases). CDR3 size: 13 residues. The V end lost 9 bases, the J end lost 7 bases, and 13 bases lay between the germline ends. CDR1 is LNHDA and CDR2 is SQIVND in the germline V gene (reference sequence). CDR3 nucleotide sequence: TGTGCCAGCCGCCAGAGGGGGAATTCACCCCTCCACTTT. Translated, it gives CASRQRGNSPLHF.

This rearrangement joins TRBV4-2 to TRBJ1-4; 9 bases map to TRBD1. Trimming at V came to 4 bases and at J to 5 bases, leaving 8 bases not matched to a gene. CDR1 and CDR2 (germline): LGHNA, YNFKEQ. CDR3 size: 16 residues. The CDR3 sequence is CASSPLSGTGNEKLFF. The CDR3 DNA follows: TGTGCCAGCAGCCCTCTATCCGGGACAGGGAATGAAAAACTGTTTTTT.

This chain connects TRBV5-1 to TRBJ1-2; D gene uncertain. Between the trimmed V and J ends, which lost 0 bases and 6 bases, there was a span of 9 bases. CDR1 SGHRS and CDR2 YFSETQ come from the germline V gene. The CDR3 has 13 residues. The CDR3 spells CASSLAMADGYTF. The CDR3 DNA is TGCGCCAGCAGCTTGGCAATGGCTGATGGCTACACCTTC.

The chain uses TRBV5-1 and TRBJ2-2; D is ambiguous. Between the trimmed V and J ends, which lost 0 bases and 7 bases, there was a span of 10 bases. Germline V CDR1 and CDR2: SGHRS, YFSETQ. The CDR3 is 14 residues long. The CDR3 protein is CASSLAPRIGELFF. CDR3 coding DNA: TGCGCCAGCAGCTTGGCTCCTAGAATCGGGGAGCTGTTTTTT.

This chain joins TRBV28 and TRBJ1-4; D is ambiguous. V was cut by 3 bases and J by 8 bases, with 16 bases left in between. Per the germline V gene, CDR1 is MDHEN and CDR2 is SYDVKM. This CDR3 comprises 15 residues. The CDR3 nucleotides read TGTGCCAGCAGTTTGGTACCAGGCCCGGGAGAAAAACTGTTTTTT. Amino acid sequence: CASSLVPGPGEKLFF. Full variable domain (missing parts from reference TRBV28 and TRBJ1-4): DVKVTQSSRYLVKRTGEKVFLECVQDMDHENMFWYRQDPGLGLRLIYFSYDVKMKEKGDIPEGYSVSREKKERFSLILESASTNQTSMYLCASSLVPGPGEKLFFGSGTQLSVL.

The chain employs TRBV7-9 and TRBJ2-3, with unresolved D. CDR1 is SEHNR and CDR2 is FQNEAQ in the germline V gene (reference sequence). The CDR3 runs to 15 residues. The germline V and J ends were trimmed by 1 base and 2 bases, with 10 bases remaining between them. In DNA form, the CDR3 reads TGTGCCAGCAGCTTAGGGCAGGTAAACACAGATACGCAGTATTTT. Its protein product is CASSLGQVNTDTQYF.

The genes are TRBV9 and TRBJ2-5; 12 positions agree with TRBD2. J was trimmed by 5 bases and V by 3 bases; bases with no gene match: 5. CDR3 size: 15 residues. Per germline, CDR1 SGDLS and CDR2 YYNGEE. The CDR3 here is CASSEVGTSGETQYF. CDR3 coding DNA: TGTGCCAGCAGCGAGGTCGGGACTAGCGGGGAGACCCAGTACTTC.

The chain is built from TRBV5-1 and TRBJ2-7; 7 nucleotides agree with TRBD1. Per germline, CDR1 SGHRS and CDR2 YFSETQ. Trimming took 3 bases from V and 3 from J; bases not matched to a gene: 9. The CDR3 loop spans 15 amino acids. The CDR3 here is CASSSRPGQNYEQYF. The CDR3 bases are TGCGCCAGCAGCTCCCGGCCGGGACAGAACTACGAGCAGTACTTC.